Given below is one TCR beta chain in context. Its antigen remains unidentified. In the PCR, 60 Vbeta and 13 Jbeta primers were used. Original handling: Later, an analysis found about 83 million unique TCR beta chains, and about 10 million of these were shared. Clones were sequenced by immunoSEQ multiplex PCR, and TCRdb holds only the in-frame ones, with some missing. The DNA gave D and trimming, while V, J and clone size come from that table. Of 95,000 to 100,000 clones in the sample, 75% to 90% were seen once. V was shortened by 3 bases and J by 0 bases, with 8 bases between the two germline ends. The CDR3 sequence is 15 residues long. The germline V gene has CDR1 SGHTA and CDR2 FQGNSA. This entry belongs to a study of cytomegalovirus exposure and HLA in healthy donors. Overall study: HLA-typed donors contributed around 88 million unique TCRs, which were held in an early data release.

Findings and limits, study-wide: TCR beta chains numbering roughly 150 were designated cytomegalovirus-associated.

This chain links TRBV7-2 with TRBJ1-4; D call uncertain. The sample taken for sequencing was PBMCs. The source is a man in his thirties or forties in good health and CMV-seronegative. CDR3 protein: CASSFSGTTNEKLFF. The CDR3 bases are TGTGCCAGCAGCTTTTCCGGGACAACTAATGAAAAACTGTTTTTT.